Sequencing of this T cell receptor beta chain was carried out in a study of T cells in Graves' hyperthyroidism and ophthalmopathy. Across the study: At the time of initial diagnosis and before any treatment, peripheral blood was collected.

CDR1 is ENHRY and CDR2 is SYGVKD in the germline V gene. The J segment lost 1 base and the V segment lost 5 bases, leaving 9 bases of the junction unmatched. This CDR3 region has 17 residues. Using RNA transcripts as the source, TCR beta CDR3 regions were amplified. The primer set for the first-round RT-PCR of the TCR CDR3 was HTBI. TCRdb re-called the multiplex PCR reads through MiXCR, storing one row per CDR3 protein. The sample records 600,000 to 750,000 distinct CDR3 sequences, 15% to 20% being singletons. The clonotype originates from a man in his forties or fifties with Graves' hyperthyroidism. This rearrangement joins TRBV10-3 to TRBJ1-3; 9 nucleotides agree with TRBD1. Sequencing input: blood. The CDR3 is CAISHQRGQGSGNTIYF. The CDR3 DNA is TGTGCCATCAGTCACCAGCGGGGACAGGGATCTGGAAACACCATATATTTT.